The T cell receptor (beta chain) described here comes from a study of blood T cell repertoires in COVID-19. CDR3 length: 15 residues. Germline CDR1 and CDR2: LNHDA and SQIVND (reference sequence). V shed 1 base and J shed 0 bases, with 9 bases lying between them. Methods used by the authors: Amplification from reference gene primers served as the basis for estimated nucleated cell counts. The data were produced by immunoSEQ multiplex PCR, yet TCRdb's version contains in-frame clones alone and is incomplete. That table is the source of V, J and clone size, and D and trimming were worked out from the DNA. The repertoire consists of fewer than 20,000 clones, with approximately 95% occurring once and the leading ten covering 4.1%.

Sequenced: peripheral blood. V gene TRBV19 combines with J gene TRBJ1-1; D not resolved. This TCR was recovered from a woman between 50 and 59 years old with active COVID-19. The CDR3 DNA reads TGTGCCAGTAGTATAGGCCCAGGAATGAACACTGAAGCTTTCTTT. Amino acid sequence: CASSIGPGMNTEAFF.